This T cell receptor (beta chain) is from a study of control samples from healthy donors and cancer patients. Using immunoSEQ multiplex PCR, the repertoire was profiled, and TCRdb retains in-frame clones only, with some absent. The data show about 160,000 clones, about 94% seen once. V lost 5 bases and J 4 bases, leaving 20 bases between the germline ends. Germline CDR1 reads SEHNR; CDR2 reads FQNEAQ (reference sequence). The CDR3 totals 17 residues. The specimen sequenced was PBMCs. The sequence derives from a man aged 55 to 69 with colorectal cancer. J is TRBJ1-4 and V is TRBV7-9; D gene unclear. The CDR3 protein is CASSLPLGREHNEKLFF. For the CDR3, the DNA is TGTGCCAGCAGCCTCCCTTTGGGCCGGGAACATAATGAAAAACTGTTTTTT.